The rows below give T cell receptor beta chains drawn from one sample of a study of cytomegalovirus exposure and HLA in healthy donors. Libraries were prepared by immunoSEQ multiplex PCR; TCRdb keeps only in-frame clonotypes and omits some of them. This sample has roughly 130,000 clones, with 89% found just once. Sequenced material: PBMCs. These receptors came from a man aged 25-45 years in good health and CMV-seronegative. The conserved cysteine and the conserved F or W are not part of the CDR3 here.

v_call	j_call	cdr3_aa
TRBV5-1	TRBJ2-5	ASSLGGGTAQETQY
TRBV6-5	TRBJ1-6	ASSITYNSPLH
TRBV7-9	TRBJ2-2	ASSLGQAPITGELF
TRBV7-9	TRBJ2-3	ASSLGQEDTQY
TRBV5-1	TRBJ1-4	ASSPVATNEKLF
TRBV10-3	TRBJ1-5	AIMEEGKQPQH
TRBV6-6	TRBJ2-7	ASSSHGSGASYEQY
TRBV2	TRBJ2-3	ASSAQTQY
TRBV27	TRBJ1-2	ASRGLQDGYT
TRBV27	TRBJ2-7	ASRDSTRDFRRPYEQY
TRBV6-5	TRBJ2-2	ASSAGPRDTGELF
TRBV6-4	TRBJ2-6	ASSVEPYSGANVLT
TRBV5-1	TRBJ1-2	ASSLAGTDYGYT
TRBV27	TRBJ2-7	ASSWDSQGYEQY
TRBV5-1	TRBJ1-2	ASSPIDSGYGYT
TRBV7-9	TRBJ1-1	ASSPREGHTEAF
TRBV5-1	TRBJ2-7	ASSLVGGSGSEQY
TRBV6-1	TRBJ2-5	ASSAVAGGPGETQY
TRBV27	TRBJ2-7	ASSKTGTGAYEQY
TRBV6-5	TRBJ1-1	ASSYSPVLLRTEAF
TRBV13	TRBJ2-5	ASGALVQETQY
TRBV5-1	TRBJ2-7	ASSGTGSYEQY
TRBV10-3	TRBJ1-1	AISDPPTGGKPMNTEAF
TRBV5-1	TRBJ2-1	ASSLGQGLAQF
TRBV19	TRBJ2-2	ASSKGLAGGLNTGELF
TRBV27	TRBJ2-3	ASSSSLGIGTDTQY
TRBV6-5	TRBJ1-5	ASSPTGGSNQPQH
TRBV7-8	TRBJ2-5	ASTLRTGGGEVQETQY
TRBV6-1	TRBJ2-7	ASRGQGLTYEQY
TRBV6-4	TRBJ2-1	ASSVNYQRNEQF
TRBV27	TRBJ1-5	ASSSPESNQPQH
TRBV25-1	TRBJ1-2	ASSVGAAYT
TRBV5-1	TRBJ1-4	ASSLGQGGLEKLF
TRBV7-8	TRBJ1-6	ASSPRAWGNSPLH
TRBV7-8	TRBJ2-5	ASSLTGVATQY
TRBV6-6	TRBJ1-3	ASSYSFRGVGNTIY
TRBV5-1	TRBJ2-2	ASSFSVSNTGELF
TRBV5-1	TRBJ2-1	ASSRAGGSYNEQF
TRBV6-5	TRBJ1-2	ASSYPGEGYT
TRBV2	TRBJ2-3	ASDLLATDTQY
TRBV6-6	TRBJ1-1	ASRSGLMNTEAF
TRBV5-1	TRBJ1-5	ASSLDSQNQPQH
TRBV5-6	TRBJ1-5	ASTLGGSQPQH
TRBV5-1	TRBJ1-2	ASSLAQGASYGYT
TRBV29-1	TRBJ1-2	SVRTYYGYT
TRBV15	TRBJ1-2	ATSRDLPGGVSYGYT
TRBV28	TRBJ1-1	ASSLILQGGYTEAF
TRBV7-2	TRBJ2-2	ASSLTGTTGELF
TRBV11-2	TRBJ2-4	ASSPGQGRIAKNIQY
TRBV10-2	TRBJ1-5	ASSDGQGVRSAQH